What follows are 21 T cell receptor beta chains derived from one specimen sequenced in a study of blood T cell repertoires in COVID-19. Assay used: immunoSEQ multiplex PCR; TCRdb lists only in-frame clones, some missing. This table holds tens of thousands of clones, approximately 88% found once. The specimen was peripheral blood. The receptors come from a man aged 55 to 69 with acute or convalescent COVID-19.

The chain combines TRBV12-5 with TRBJ2-5, with D possibly being TRBD1 (5 bases). CDR1 LGHNT and CDR2 FRNRAP come from the germline V gene. V dropped 8 bases and J dropped 2 bases, with 12 bases sitting between them. This CDR3 has 13 residues. This CDR3 is CASIQGSQETQYF. CDR3 DNA: TGTGCTAGTATCCAGGGAAGTCAAGAGACCCAGTACTTC. The entire variable domain, with the rest obtained from reference TRBV12-5 and TRBJ2-5, is as follows: DARVTQTPRHKVTEMGQEVTMRCQPILGHNTVFWYRQTMMQGLELLAYFRNRAPLDDSGMPKDRFSAEMPDATLATLKIQPSEPRDSAVYFCASIQGSQETQYFGPGTRLLVL.

V gene TRBV9 combines with J gene TRBJ1-1, with D unclear. The V end was cut by 2 bases, the J end by 1 base, with 3 bases between. Looked up from germline, CDR1 is SGDLS and CDR2 is YYNGEE. This CDR3 comprises 12 residues. CDR3 protein: CASSVQNTEAFF. CDR3 nucleotide sequence: TGTGCCAGCAGCGTCCAGAACACTGAAGCTTTCTTT.

This chain links TRBV7-2 with TRBJ2-3; D is perhaps TRBD2 (5 bases). Germline lookup yields CDR1 SGHTA and CDR2 FQGNSA. Trimming left V 5 bases short and J 7 bases short, with 19 bases between. The CDR3 has 15 residues. The CDR3 nucleotides read TGTGCCAGCAGCCAACCCGGACTGGCGATGCATACGCAGTATTTT. Protein sequence: CASSQPGLAMHTQYF.

The chain couples TRBV7-2 to TRBJ1-2; 8 nucleotides match TRBD1. Trimming at V came to 6 bases and at J to 1 base, leaving 4 bases not matched to a gene. Germline CDR1 is SGHTA and CDR2 is FQGNSA. CDR3 length: 14 amino acids. The CDR3 coding sequence is TGTGCCAGCAGGGCAGGGGGCAGTAACTATGGCTACACCTTC. Translating it yields CASRAGGSNYGYTF.

This clone was seen just once. The chain employs TRBV3-1 (or the pseudogene TRBV3-2) and TRBJ1-2; D call uncertain. Trimming cost V 5 bases and J 1 base, with 11 bases left between them. This CDR3 is built from 14 residues. Germline loops: CDR1 LGHDT, CDR2 YNNKEL (reference sequence). CDR3 protein: CASSIASSNYGYTF. Written as DNA, the CDR3 is TGTGCCAGCAGCATAGCCTCTAGTAACTATGGCTACACCTTC.

The rearrangement uses TRBV30 and TRBJ1-6; D may be TRBD1 (5 bases). The V gene lost 5 bases and the J gene lost 0 bases, with 14 bases spanning the gap. The CDR3 consists of 16 residues. Germline CDR1 and CDR2: GTSNPN and SVGIG (reference sequence). In DNA form, the CDR3 reads TGTGCCTGGGATGGAGGGGTGAGCTCCTATAATTCACCCCTCCACTTT. Protein sequence: CAWDGGVSSYNSPLHF.

A word on this clone: Within the sample, other DNA sequences also encode this same CDR3. J is TRBJ1-2 and V is TRBV2; D ambiguous. CDR1 is SNHLY and CDR2 is FYNNEI in the germline V gene. Trimming shortened V by 4 bases and J by 3 bases, and 9 bases separated the two germline ends. This CDR3 region has 13 residues. CDR3 sequence (DNA): TGTGCCAGCAGTGTAGGCGGAGACTATGGCTACACCTTC. This encodes CASSVGGDYGYTF.

The chain couples TRBV21-1 to TRBJ2-1; TRBD2 reflects the table's D call only, with no check against the DNA. TRBV21-1 is classified as a pseudogene. The CDR3 is made up of 16 amino acids. The CDR3 DNA is TGTGCCAGCAACACTCGAATACCGGGACTAGGAATTGAGCAGTTCTTC. Amino acids: CASNTRIPGLGIEQFF.

The genes are TRBV9 and TRBJ1-1; D is ambiguous. Germline CDR1 and CDR2: SGDLS and YYNGEE. V lost 3 bases, J lost 1 base, and 16 bases lay in between. The CDR3 spans 16 residues. Here the CDR3 reads CASSAHPTASNTEAFF. The CDR3 DNA follows: TGTGCCAGCAGCGCTCACCCAACAGCATCGAACACTGAAGCTTTCTTT.

The rearrangement links TRBV10-3 to TRBJ1-5; D is possibly TRBD1 (5 bases). This CDR3 is 17 amino acids long. Trimming cost V 7 bases and J 3 bases, with 22 bases left between them. CDR1 ENHRY and CDR2 SYGVKD come from the germline V gene. This CDR3 reads CAIKYLGGTGHNQPQHF. The CDR3 DNA reads as TGTGCCATCAAATACCTCGGGGGGACCGGGCACAATCAGCCCCAGCATTTT.

The chain links TRBV2 to TRBJ1-1; maybe TRBD1 (5 bases). Trimming took 4 bases from V and 8 from J, leaving 17 bases between them. The CDR3 runs to 14 residues. CDR1 is SNHLY, CDR2 FYNNEI, per germline. This chain's CDR3 is CASSATGGAQEAFF. The CDR3 DNA reads as TGTGCCAGCAGTGCCACTGGAGGGGCACAAGAAGCTTTCTTT.

This chain uses TRBV6-5 with TRBJ2-7; 7 bases agree with TRBD1. CDR1 and CDR2 from the germline V gene are MNHEY and SVGAGI. The CDR3 sequence is 15 residues long. V trimming: 2 bases; J trimming: 1 base; junction bases outside the gene matches: 5. For the CDR3, the DNA is TGTGCCAGCAGTTACCTTCACAGGGGTTCCTACGAGCAGTACTTC. Protein sequence: CASSYLHRGSYEQYF.

This rearrangement joins TRBV12-3 or TRBV12-4 to TRBJ1-1, with TRBD1 matching over 8 bases. Germline trimming cut 7 bases from V and 6 bases from J; bases unmatched to any gene: 1. This CDR3 spans 11 amino acids. The CDR3 region has the DNA TGTGCCAGCAAACAGGGGGCTGAAGCTTTCTTT. Translation gives CASKQGAEAFF.

The CDR3 reads CASSLPGRGWRQETQYF. CDR3 nucleotides: TGTGCCAGCAGCCTCCCCGGCAGGGGTTGGCGCCAAGAGACCCAGTACTTC. V and J are TRBV14 and TRBJ2-5; possible D gene TRBD1, 6 bases. V was cut by 4 bases and J by 1 base, with 19 bases left in between. The germline V gene has CDR1 SGHDN and CDR2 FVKESK. The CDR3 loop spans 17 amino acids.

This chain uses TRBV7-2 with TRBJ1-1; D is uncertain. V was shortened by 1 base and J by 6 bases, with 15 bases between the two germline ends. Germline V gives CDR1 SGHTA, CDR2 FQGNSA. The CDR3 is made up of 15 amino acids. CDR3: CASSLDGSVRAEAFF. CDR3 nucleotides: TGTGCCAGCAGCTTAGATGGTAGCGTAAGAGCTGAAGCTTTCTTT.

This chain uses TRBV5-1 with TRBJ1-2; TRBD1 agrees at 10 bases. V dropped 4 bases and J dropped 6; count of bases not matched to a gene: 6. Germline CDR1 reads SGHRS; CDR2 reads YFSETQ. The CDR3 covers 14 residues. For the CDR3, the DNA is TGCGCCAGCAGCCTGACCGGGACAGGGGATGGCTACACCTTC. Translated: CASSLTGTGDGYTF.

The chain is built from TRBV6-5 and TRBJ2-7; 9 bases map to TRBD1. The CDR3 has 15 amino acids. V lost 2 bases and J lost 3; bases outside the gene matches: 5. Germline lookup yields CDR1 MNHEY and CDR2 SVGAGI. The CDR3 sequence is CASSYGGTGNYEQYF. For the CDR3, the DNA is TGTGCCAGCAGTTACGGGGGGACAGGGAACTACGAGCAGTACTTC.

The rearrangement links TRBV5-4 to TRBJ2-1; 8 bases align to TRBD2. This CDR3 has 15 amino acids. V gave up 4 bases and J gave up 4 bases; unmatched junction bases: 7. In germline, CDR1 is SGHNT, CDR2 YYREEE (reference sequence). The CDR3 spells CASSNSGGQYNEQFF. The CDR3, as DNA: TGTGCCAGCAGCAACTCGGGGGGGCAGTACAATGAGCAGTTCTTC. The variable domain in full, completed from reference TRBV5-4 and TRBJ2-1, reads ETGVTQSPTHLIKTRGQQVTLRCSSQSGHNTVSWYQQALGQGPQFIFQYYREEENGRGNFPPRFSGLQFPNYSSELNVNALELDDSALYLCASSNSGGQYNEQFFGPGTRLTVL.

The genes are TRBV9 and TRBJ2-4, with D possibly TRBD2 on 5 matching bases. Per germline, CDR1 SGDLS and CDR2 YYNGEE. Trimming removed 0 bases from V and 6 bases from J, with 10 bases in between. CDR3 length equals 14 residues. CDR3 residues: CASSVGGGGNIQYF. The CDR3 bases are TGTGCCAGCAGCGTAGGTGGAGGCGGAAACATTCAGTACTTC.

The gene calls are TRBV18 and TRBJ1-1, with D unclear. The CDR3 runs 14 residues. Trimming took 3 bases from V and 1 from J, leaving 9 bases between them. CDR1 is KGHSH and CDR2 is LQKENI in the germline V gene. CDR3 sequence reads: CASSPNLENTEAFF. The CDR3, as DNA: TGTGCCAGCTCACCGAACCTAGAGAACACTGAAGCTTTCTTT.

The chain is built from TRBV7-2 and TRBJ2-3, with TRBD1 matching over 9 bases. V was clipped by 1 base and J by 5 bases; unmatched bases: 10. Germline V CDR1 and CDR2: SGHTA, FQGNSA. The CDR3 spans 17 residues. As DNA, the CDR3 is TGTGCCAGCAGCTTAGGGTGGCGACAGGGGGGAATAGATACGCAGTATTTT. Protein: CASSLGWRQGGIDTQYF. Full variable domain (outside the CDR3, taken from reference TRBV7-2 and TRBJ2-3): GAGVSQSPSNKVTEKGKDVELRCDPISGHTALYWYRQSLGQGLEFLIYFQGNSAPDKSGLPSDRFSAERTGGSVSTLTIQRTQQEDSAVYLCASSLGWRQGGIDTQYFGPGTRLTVL.